The sample holds many counts of the clone carrying this TCR beta chain. The CDR3 covers 14 residues. Unmatched junction bases numbered 4, after V lost 1 base and J lost 5 bases. CDR1 is SGHTA, CDR2 FQGNSA, per germline. The TCR beta CDR3 regions underwent amplification using RNA transcripts as the source. The study used the HTBI primer set for a first-round RT-PCR of the TCR CDR3. TCRdb processed the multiplex PCR reads anew with MiXCR; each CDR3 protein has one entry. The table has some 490,000 distinct CDR3 sequences, roughly 22% seen once. These data come from a study of T cells in Graves' hyperthyroidism and ophthalmopathy.

The TCR comes from a woman aged 70-85 years with Graves' ophthalmopathy. This chain joins TRBV7-2 and TRBJ1-1, with 7 bases matching TRBD1. The sequenced material came from blood. This chain's CDR3 is CASSLEGGLTEAFF. CDR3 DNA: TGTGCCAGCAGCTTAGAAGGGGGCTTGACTGAAGCTTTCTTT.